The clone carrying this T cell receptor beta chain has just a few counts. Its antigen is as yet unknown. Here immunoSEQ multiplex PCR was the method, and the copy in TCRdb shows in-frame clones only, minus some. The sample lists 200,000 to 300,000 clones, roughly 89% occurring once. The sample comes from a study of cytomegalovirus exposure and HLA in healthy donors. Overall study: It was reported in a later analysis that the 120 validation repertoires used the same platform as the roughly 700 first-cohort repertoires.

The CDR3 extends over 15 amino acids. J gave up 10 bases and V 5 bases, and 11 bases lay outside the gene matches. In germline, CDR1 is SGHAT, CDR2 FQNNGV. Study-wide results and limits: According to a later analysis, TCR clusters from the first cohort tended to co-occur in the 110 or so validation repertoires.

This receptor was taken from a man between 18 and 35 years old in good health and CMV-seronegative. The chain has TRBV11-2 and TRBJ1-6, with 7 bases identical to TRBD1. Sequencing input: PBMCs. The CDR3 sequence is CASSTRTGVESPLHF. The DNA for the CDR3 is TGTGCCAGCAGCACACGGACAGGTGTAGAGTCACCCCTCCACTTT. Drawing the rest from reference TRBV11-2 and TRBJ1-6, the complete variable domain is EAGVAQSPRYKIIEKRQSVAFWCNPISGHATLYWYQQILGQGPKLLIQFQNNGVVDDSQLPKDRFSAERLKGVDSTLKIQPAKLEDSAVYLCASSTRTGVESPLHFGNGTRLTVT.